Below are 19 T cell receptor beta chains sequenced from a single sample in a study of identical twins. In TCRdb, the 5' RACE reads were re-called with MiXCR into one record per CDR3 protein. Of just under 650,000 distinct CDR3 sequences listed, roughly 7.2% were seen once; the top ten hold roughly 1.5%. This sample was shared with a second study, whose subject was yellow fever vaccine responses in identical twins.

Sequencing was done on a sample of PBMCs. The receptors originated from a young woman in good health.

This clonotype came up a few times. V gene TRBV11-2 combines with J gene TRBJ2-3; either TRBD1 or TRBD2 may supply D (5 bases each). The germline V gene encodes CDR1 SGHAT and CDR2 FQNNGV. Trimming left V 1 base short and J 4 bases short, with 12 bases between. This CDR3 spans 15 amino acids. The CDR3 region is CASSLGGTVPDTQYF. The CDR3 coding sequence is TGTGCCAGCAGCTTAGGGGGGACGGTCCCAGATACGCAGTATTTT.

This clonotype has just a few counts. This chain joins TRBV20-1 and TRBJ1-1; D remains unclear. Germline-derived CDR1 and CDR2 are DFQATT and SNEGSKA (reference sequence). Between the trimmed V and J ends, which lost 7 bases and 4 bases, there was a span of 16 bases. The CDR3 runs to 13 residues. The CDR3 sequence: CSDAGPPSTEAFF. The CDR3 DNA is TGCAGTGACGCCGGACCCCCTTCCACTGAAGCTTTCTTT.

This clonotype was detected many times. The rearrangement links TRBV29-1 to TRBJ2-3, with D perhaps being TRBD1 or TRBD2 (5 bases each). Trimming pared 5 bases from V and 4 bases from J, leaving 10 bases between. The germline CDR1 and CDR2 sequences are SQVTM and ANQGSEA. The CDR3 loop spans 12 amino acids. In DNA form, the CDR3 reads TGCAGCGTTTCCGGGGCCCCAGATACGCAGTATTTT. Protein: CSVSGAPDTQYF.

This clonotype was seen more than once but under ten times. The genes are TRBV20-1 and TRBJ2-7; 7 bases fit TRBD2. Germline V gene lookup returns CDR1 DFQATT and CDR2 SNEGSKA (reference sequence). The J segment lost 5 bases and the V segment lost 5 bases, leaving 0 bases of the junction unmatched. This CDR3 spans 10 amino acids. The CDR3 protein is CSARGDEQYF. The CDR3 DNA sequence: TGCAGTGCTCGGGGGGACGAGCAGTACTTC.

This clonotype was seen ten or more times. The CDR3 nucleotides are TGTGCCAGCAGCCCCGGACAGGGGCGAAGCACAGATACGCAGTATTTT. Its protein product is CASSPGQGRSTDTQYF. This chain uses TRBV3-1 with TRBJ2-3; 9 bases line up with TRBD1. Trimming took 4 bases from V and 0 from J; bases not matched to a gene: 5. Per the germline V gene, CDR1 is LGHDT and CDR2 is YNNKEL (reference sequence). The CDR3 covers 16 residues.

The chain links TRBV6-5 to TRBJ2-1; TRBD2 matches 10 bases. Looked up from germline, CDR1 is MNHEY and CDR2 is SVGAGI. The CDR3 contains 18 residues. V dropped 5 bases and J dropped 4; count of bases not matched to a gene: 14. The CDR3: CASSNGARTSGPYNEQFF. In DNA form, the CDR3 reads TGTGCCAGCAGTAACGGCGCTAGGACTAGCGGCCCTTACAATGAGCAGTTCTTC.

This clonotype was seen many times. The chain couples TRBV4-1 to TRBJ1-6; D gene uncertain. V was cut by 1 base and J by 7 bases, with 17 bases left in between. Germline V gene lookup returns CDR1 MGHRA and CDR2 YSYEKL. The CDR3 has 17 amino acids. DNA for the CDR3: TGCGCCAGCAGCCAAGCTGGAGACTCGCTGGGAAATTCACCCCTCCACTTT. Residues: CASSQAGDSLGNSPLHF.

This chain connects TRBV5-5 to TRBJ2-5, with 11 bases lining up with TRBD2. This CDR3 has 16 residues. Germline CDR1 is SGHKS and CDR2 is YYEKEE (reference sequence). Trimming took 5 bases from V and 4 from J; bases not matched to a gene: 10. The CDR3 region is CASSKSGTSGSETQYF. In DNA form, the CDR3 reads TGTGCCAGCAGTAAATCCGGGACTAGCGGATCAGAGACCCAGTACTTC.

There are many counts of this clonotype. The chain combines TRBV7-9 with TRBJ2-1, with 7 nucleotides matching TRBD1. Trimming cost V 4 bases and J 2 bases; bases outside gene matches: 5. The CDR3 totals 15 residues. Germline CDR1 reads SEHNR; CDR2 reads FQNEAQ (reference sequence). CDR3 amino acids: CASSSTGQTYNEQFF. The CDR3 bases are TGTGCCAGCAGCTCGACAGGGCAAACCTACAATGAGCAGTTCTTC.

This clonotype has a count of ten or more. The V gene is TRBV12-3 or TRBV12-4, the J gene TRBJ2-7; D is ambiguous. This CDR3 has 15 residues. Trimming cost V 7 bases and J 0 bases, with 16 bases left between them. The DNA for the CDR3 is TGTGCCAGCAACCACCGGGCCTCACGCTCCTACGAGCAGTACTTC. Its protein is CASNHRASRSYEQYF.

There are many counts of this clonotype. CDR3 residues: CASSLVLYNEQFF. CDR3 nucleotides: TGTGCCAGCAGCTTAGTCTTATACAATGAGCAGTTCTTC. V gene TRBV11-1 combines with J gene TRBJ2-1; D not resolved. V was shortened by 1 base and J by 4 bases, with 5 bases between the two germline ends. The CDR3 runs 13 residues. Germline assignment: CDR1 SGHAT and CDR2 FQDESV (reference sequence). The full variable domain, completed using reference TRBV11-1 and TRBJ2-1, is EAEVAQSPRYKITEKSQAVAFWCDPISGHATLYWYRQILGQGPELLVQFQDESVVDDSQLPKDRFSAERLKGVDSTLKIQPAELGDSAMYLCASSLVLYNEQFFGPGTRLTVL.

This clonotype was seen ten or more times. CDR3: CSADGGPGERDYNEQFF. DNA for the CDR3: TGCAGTGCTGACGGGGGCCCGGGAGAGCGGGACTACAATGAGCAGTTCTTC. This rearrangement joins TRBV20-1 to TRBJ2-1, with D possibly TRBD2 on 7 matching bases. The CDR3 contains 17 residues. Germline loops: CDR1 DFQATT, CDR2 SNEGSKA (reference sequence). Trimming pared 5 bases from V and 3 bases from J, leaving 23 bases between.

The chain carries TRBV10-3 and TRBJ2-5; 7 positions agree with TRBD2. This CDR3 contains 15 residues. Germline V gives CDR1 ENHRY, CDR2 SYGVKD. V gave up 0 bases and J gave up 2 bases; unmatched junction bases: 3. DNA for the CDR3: TGTGCCATCAGTGAGTCCGGGGGGACTCAAGAGACCCAGTACTTC. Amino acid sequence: CAISESGGTQETQYF.

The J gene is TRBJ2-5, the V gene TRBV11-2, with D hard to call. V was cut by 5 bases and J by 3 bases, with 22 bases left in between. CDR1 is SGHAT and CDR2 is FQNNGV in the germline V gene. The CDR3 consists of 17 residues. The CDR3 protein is CASSPRTFGVKEETQYF. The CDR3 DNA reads TGTGCCAGCAGCCCTAGAACCTTCGGAGTCAAGGAAGAGACCCAGTACTTC.

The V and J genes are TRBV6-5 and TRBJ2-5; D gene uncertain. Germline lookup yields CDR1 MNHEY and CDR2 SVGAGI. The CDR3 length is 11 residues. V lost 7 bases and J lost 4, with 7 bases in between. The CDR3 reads CASTMGETQYF. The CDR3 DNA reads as TGTGCCAGCACTATGGGAGAGACCCAGTACTTC.

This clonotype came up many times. CDR3 nucleotides: TGTGCCAGCAGCCAGGGGGCTAGCGGGGCCTACGAGCAGTACTTC. Protein: CASSQGASGAYEQYF. The V gene is TRBV3-1, the J gene TRBJ2-7; 9 nucleotides align to TRBD2. The CDR3 is made up of 15 amino acids. Germline CDR1 LGHDT, CDR2 YNNKEL (reference sequence). The V segment lost 3 bases and the J segment 2 bases; nucleotides outside the gene matches: 5.

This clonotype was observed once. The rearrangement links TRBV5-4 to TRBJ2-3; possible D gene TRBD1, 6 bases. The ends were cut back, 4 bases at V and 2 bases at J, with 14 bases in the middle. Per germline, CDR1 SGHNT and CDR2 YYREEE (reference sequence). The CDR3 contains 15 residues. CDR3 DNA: TGTGCCAGCAGCCCCCGGACAGCCATCACAGATACGCAGTATTTT. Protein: CASSPRTAITDTQYF.

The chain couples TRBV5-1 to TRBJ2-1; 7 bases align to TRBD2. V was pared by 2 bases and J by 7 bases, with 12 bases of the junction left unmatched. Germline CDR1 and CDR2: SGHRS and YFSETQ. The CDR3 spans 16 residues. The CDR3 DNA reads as TGCGCCAGCAGCTTCACCTGGAGGGGAGGGCGTAATGAGCAGTTCTTC. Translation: CASSFTWRGGRNEQFF.

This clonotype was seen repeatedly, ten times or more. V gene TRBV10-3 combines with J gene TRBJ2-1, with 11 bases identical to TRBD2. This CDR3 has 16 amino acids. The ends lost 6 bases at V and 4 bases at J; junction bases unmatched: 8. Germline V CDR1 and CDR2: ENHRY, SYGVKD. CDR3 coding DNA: TGTGCCATCAGACCCACGACTAGCGGGAAGTACAATGAGCAGTTCTTC. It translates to CAIRPTTSGKYNEQFF.